The source of this T cell receptor (beta chain) is a study of blood T cell repertoires in COVID-19. What the recovered Cohort 3 donors had was two negative PCRs, clearance, or symptom resolution. V was pared by 2 bases and J by 12 bases, with 14 bases between. Looked up from germline, CDR1 is MNHEY and CDR2 is SMNVEV (reference sequence). The CDR3 runs 14 residues. Generated by immunoSEQ multiplex PCR, the TCRdb table keeps only in-frame clones and is missing some. The sample lists around 300,000 clones; roughly 87% were seen once. This clone showed up just a few times. The chain joins TRBV27 to TRBJ1-6, with D possibly being TRBD1 (5 bases). The sequence came from a middle-aged woman who had recovered from COVID-19. The sequencing input was PBMCs or T cells enriched from blood (not recorded which). The CDR3: CASSLEAGSGPLHF. The CDR3 nucleotides are TGTGCCAGCAGTTTAGAAGCAGGGTCCGGACCCCTCCACTTT.